These 14 T cell receptor beta chains were sequenced from one sample in a study of shared clonotypes between healthy human individuals. Measured with immunoSEQ multiplex PCR; TCRdb has only the in-frame clones, and not every one. The table has roughly 2,300,000 clones, approximately 90% seen once. The sample comprised naive CD4+ T cells from PBMCs. Subset specified: CD45RA+ positively selected. These receptors came from a man aged 18-30 years in good health. Some clones in this sample may be carry-over from other donors' samples.

The genes are TRBV9 and TRBJ1-2; D is ambiguous. Trimming took off 3 bases at V and 8 bases at J, with 8 bases between the two ends. The CDR3 consists of 11 residues. Germline V lookup: CDR1 SGDLS, CDR2 YYNGEE. The CDR3 DNA follows: TGTGCCAGCAGCGCGGCCTGGGGCTACACCTTC. Translation gives CASSAAWGYTF.

The chain carries TRBV9 and TRBJ2-1; D uncertain. The germline V gene has CDR1 SGDLS and CDR2 YYNGEE. The germline V and J ends were trimmed by 3 bases and 2 bases, with 12 bases remaining between them. This CDR3 spans 15 amino acids. The DNA for the CDR3 is TGTGCCAGCAGCGCAACTACCATGCCCTACAATGAGCAGTTCTTC. This translates into CASSATTMPYNEQFF.

The V gene is TRBV11-2, the J gene TRBJ1-1, with D maybe TRBD1 (6 bases). The germline V gene encodes CDR1 SGHAT and CDR2 FQNNGV. V was shortened by 1 base and J by 8 bases, with 11 bases between the two germline ends. The CDR3 has 13 amino acids. The CDR3 protein is CASSLAKDREAFF. The CDR3 coding sequence is TGTGCCAGCAGCTTAGCAAAGGACAGAGAAGCTTTCTTT.

The chain combines TRBV29-1 with TRBJ2-3; a possible D gene is TRBD2 (6 bases). The CDR3 is made up of 15 amino acids. Between the trimmed V and J ends, which lost 5 bases and 2 bases, there was a span of 17 bases. The germline gives CDR1 SQVTM, CDR2 ANQGSEA. CDR3 nucleotide sequence: TGCAGCGTTCACCTGGGGCGGGACGACACAGATACGCAGTATTTT. It codes for CSVHLGRDDTDTQYF.

The rearrangement uses TRBV7-2 and TRBJ1-1, with D maybe TRBD1 (5 bases). V shed 5 bases and J shed 5 bases, with 15 bases lying between them. This CDR3 is 14 amino acids long. In germline, CDR1 is SGHTA, CDR2 FQGNSA. CDR3 region: CASSTRGGWTEAFF. In nucleotides, the CDR3 is TGTGCCAGCAGCACCCGGGGGGGTTGGACTGAAGCTTTCTTT.

The V and J genes are TRBV28 and TRBJ2-2; D is perhaps TRBD1 (6 bases). The length of the CDR3 is 15 residues. The germline V gene encodes CDR1 MDHEN and CDR2 SYDVKM. Trimming removed 2 bases at V and 6 bases at J, with 13 bases between. As DNA, the CDR3 is TGTGCCAGCAGTTTAAGAACAGGGCAAGCCGGGGAGCTGTTTTTT. The encoded protein is CASSLRTGQAGELFF. The whole variable domain, filled in from reference TRBV28 and TRBJ2-2, reads DVKVTQSSRYLVKRTGEKVFLECVQDMDHENMFWYRQDPGLGLRLIYFSYDVKMKEKGDIPEGYSVSREKKERFSLILESASTNQTSMYLCASSLRTGQAGELFFGEGSRLTVL.

The CDR3 is CASSALAGAVDEQYF. In DNA, the CDR3 is TGTGCCAGCAGCGCCTTAGCGGGAGCAGTTGACGAGCAGTACTTC. This sequence joins TRBV5-8 and TRBJ2-7; 9 bases match TRBD2. The CDR3 loop spans 15 amino acids. The V and J ends lost 4 bases and 5 bases, in that order; junction bases with no gene match: 10. Germline CDR1 is SGHTS and CDR2 is YDEGEE.

The rearrangement joins TRBV29-1 to TRBJ2-1, with TRBD2 as a possible D gene (5 bases). This CDR3 comprises 12 residues. V dropped 6 bases and J dropped 12 bases, with 18 bases sitting between them. Germline CDR1 reads SQVTM; CDR2 reads ANQGSEA. The CDR3 sequence: CSVLRTTGSQFF. The CDR3 nucleotides read TGCAGCGTCCTTCGGACGACGGGGTCGCAGTTCTTC.

About this clone itself: An end of the junction differs from the germline gene, which may be a read error. This rearrangement joins TRBV4-2 to TRBJ2-1; TRBD2 aligns across 9 bases. The CDR3 consists of 12 residues. CDR1 LGHNA and CDR2 YNFKEQ come from the germline V gene. The CDR3 loop reads CASSQTSGGWIF. The DNA for the CDR3 is TGTGCCAGCAGCCAGACTAGCGGAGGTTGGATCTTC.

The chain employs TRBV28 and TRBJ2-5, with D possibly being TRBD1 (6 bases). CDR3 size: 14 residues. V lost 8 bases and J lost 3, with 16 bases in between. Germline V gene sequence: CDR1 MDHEN, CDR2 SYDVKM. The CDR3 reads CASVQGRDKETQYF. CDR3 in DNA: TGTGCCAGCGTCCAGGGGCGAGATAAAGAGACCCAGTACTTC. Complete variable domain (other parts from reference TRBV28 and TRBJ2-5): DVKVTQSSRYLVKRTGEKVFLECVQDMDHENMFWYRQDPGLGLRLIYFSYDVKMKEKGDIPEGYSVSREKKERFSLILESASTNQTSMYLCASVQGRDKETQYFGPGTRLLVL.

CDR3 in amino acids: CASSLPLGPQHF. The CDR3 coding sequence is TGTGCCAGCAGTCTACCCTTAGGGCCCCAGCATTTT. This chain connects TRBV28 to TRBJ1-5; D not resolved. The CDR3 has 12 amino acids. CDR1 is MDHEN, CDR2 SYDVKM, per germline. Trimming removed 5 bases at V and 9 bases at J, with 11 bases between.

The V and J genes are TRBV11-3 and TRBJ2-7; 11 bases map to TRBD1. The CDR3 is 14 residues long. Germline-derived CDR1 and CDR2 are SGHNT and YENEEA. Unmatched junction bases numbered 2, after V lost 5 bases and J lost 2 bases. As DNA, the CDR3 is TGTGCCAGCAGCCCGGGACAGGGGGCCTACGAGCAGTACTTC. Protein: CASSPGQGAYEQYF.

The chain has TRBV30 and TRBJ1-2; 10 positions agree with TRBD1. V lost 4 bases, J lost 4 bases, and 6 bases stayed unmatched. Germline V gives CDR1 GTSNPN, CDR2 SVGIG (reference sequence). CDR3 length equals 14 residues. The CDR3 DNA is TGTGCCTGGACTATGACAGGGGGCGCCTATGGCTACACCTTC. This codes for CAWTMTGGAYGYTF.

V and J are TRBV6-5 and TRBJ1-2; possibly TRBD1 for D (6 bases). Trimming stripped 0 bases from V and 4 bases from J, with 15 bases between. Germline V CDR1 and CDR2: MNHEY, SVGAGI. The CDR3 spans 16 residues. In nucleotides, the CDR3 is TGTGCCAGCAGTTACTCCCAGGACAGCGCGATCTATGGCTACACCTTC. Protein product: CASSYSQDSAIYGYTF.